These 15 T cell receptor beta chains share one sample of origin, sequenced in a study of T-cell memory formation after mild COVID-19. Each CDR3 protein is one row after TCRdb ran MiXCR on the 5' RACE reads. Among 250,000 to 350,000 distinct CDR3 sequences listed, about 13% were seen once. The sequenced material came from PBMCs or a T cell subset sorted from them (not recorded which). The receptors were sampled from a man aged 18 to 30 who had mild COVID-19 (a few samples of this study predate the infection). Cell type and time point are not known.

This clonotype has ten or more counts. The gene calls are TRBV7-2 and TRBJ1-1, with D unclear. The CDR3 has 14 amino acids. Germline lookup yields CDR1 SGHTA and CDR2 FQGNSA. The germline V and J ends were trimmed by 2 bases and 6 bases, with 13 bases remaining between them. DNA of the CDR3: TGTGCCAGCAGCTTATATTGGTCAGACGCTGAAGCTTTCTTT. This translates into CASSLYWSDAEAFF.

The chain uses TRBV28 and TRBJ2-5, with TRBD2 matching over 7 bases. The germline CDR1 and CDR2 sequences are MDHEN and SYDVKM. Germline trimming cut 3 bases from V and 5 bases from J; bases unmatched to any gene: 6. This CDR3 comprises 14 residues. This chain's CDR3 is CASSLAGVVETQYF. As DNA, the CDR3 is TGTGCCAGCAGTTTGGCGGGGGTGGTGGAGACCCAGTACTTC.

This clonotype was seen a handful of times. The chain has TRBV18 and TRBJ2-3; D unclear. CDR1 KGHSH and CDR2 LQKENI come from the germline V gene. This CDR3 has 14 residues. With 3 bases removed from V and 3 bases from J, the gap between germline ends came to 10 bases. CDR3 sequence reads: CASSPRGETDTQYF. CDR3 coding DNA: TGTGCCAGCTCACCTCGTGGAGAGACAGATACGCAGTATTTT.

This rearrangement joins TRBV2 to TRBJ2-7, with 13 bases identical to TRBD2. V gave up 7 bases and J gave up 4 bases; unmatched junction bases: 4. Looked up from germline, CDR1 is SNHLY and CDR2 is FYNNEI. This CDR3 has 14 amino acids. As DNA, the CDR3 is TGTGCCAGCATTGGGACTAGCGGGGAGTACGAGCAGTACTTC. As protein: CASIGTSGEYEQYF.

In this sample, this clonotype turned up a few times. CDR3: CASSQDTPYEQFF. In nucleotides, the CDR3 is TGCGCCAGCAGCCAAGATACGCCTTATGAGCAGTTCTTC. The chain recombines TRBV4-3 with TRBJ2-1; unclear D gene. The CDR3 is 13 amino acids. CDR1 is LGHNA and CDR2 is YSLEER in the germline V gene. Trimming removed 0 bases from V and 8 bases from J, with 8 bases in between.

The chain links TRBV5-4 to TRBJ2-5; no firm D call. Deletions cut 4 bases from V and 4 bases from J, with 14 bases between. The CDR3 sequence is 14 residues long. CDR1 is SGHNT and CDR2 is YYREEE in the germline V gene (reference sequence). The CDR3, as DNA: TGTGCCAGCAGCCCCGGGTTACTCCGAGAGACCCAGTACTTC. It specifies CASSPGLLRETQYF.

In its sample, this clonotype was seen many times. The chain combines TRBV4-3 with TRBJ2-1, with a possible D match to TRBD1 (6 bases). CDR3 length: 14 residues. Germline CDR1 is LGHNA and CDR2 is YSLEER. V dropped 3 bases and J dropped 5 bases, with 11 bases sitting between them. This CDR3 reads CASSQGAPNNEQFF. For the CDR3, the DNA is TGCGCCAGCAGCCAGGGGGCGCCGAACAATGAGCAGTTCTTC.

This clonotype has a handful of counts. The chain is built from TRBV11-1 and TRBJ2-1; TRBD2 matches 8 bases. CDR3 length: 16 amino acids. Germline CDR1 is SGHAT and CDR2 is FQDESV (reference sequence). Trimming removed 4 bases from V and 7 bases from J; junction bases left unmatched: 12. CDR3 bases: TGTGCCAGCAGCTCCCAGCGGGGGATGGTGAAGAATGAGCAGTTCTTC. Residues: CASSSQRGMVKNEQFF.

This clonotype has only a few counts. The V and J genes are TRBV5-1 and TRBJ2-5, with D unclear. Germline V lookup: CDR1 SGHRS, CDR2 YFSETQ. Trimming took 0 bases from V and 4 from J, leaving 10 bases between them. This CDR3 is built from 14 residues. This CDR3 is CASSLGLGPETQYF. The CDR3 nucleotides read TGCGCCAGCAGCTTGGGCTTAGGGCCAGAGACCCAGTACTTC.

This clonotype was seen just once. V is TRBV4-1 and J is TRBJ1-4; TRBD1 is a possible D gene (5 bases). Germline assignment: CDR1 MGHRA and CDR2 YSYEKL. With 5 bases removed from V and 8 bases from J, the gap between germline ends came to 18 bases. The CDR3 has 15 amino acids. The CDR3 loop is CASSAGGNGIEKLFF. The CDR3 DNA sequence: TGCGCCAGCAGCGCCGGGGGGAATGGAATCGAAAAACTGTTTTTT.

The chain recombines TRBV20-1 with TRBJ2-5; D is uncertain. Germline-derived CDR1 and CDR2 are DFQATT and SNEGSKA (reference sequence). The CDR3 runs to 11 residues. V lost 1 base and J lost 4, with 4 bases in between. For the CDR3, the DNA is TGCAGTGCTAGAGGGCGAGAGACCCAGTACTTC. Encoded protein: CSARGRETQYF.

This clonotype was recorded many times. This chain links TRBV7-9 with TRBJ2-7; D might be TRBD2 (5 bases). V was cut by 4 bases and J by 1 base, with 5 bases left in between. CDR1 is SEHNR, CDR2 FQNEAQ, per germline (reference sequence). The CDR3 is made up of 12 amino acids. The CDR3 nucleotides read TGTGCCAGCAGCTGGACTTCCTACGAGCAGTACTTC. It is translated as CASSWTSYEQYF.

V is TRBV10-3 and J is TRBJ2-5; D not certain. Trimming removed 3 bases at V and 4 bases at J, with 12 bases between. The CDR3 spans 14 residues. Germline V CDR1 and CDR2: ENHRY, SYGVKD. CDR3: CAISEVETLETQYF. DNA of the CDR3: TGTGCCATCAGTGAAGTTGAAACCCTAGAGACCCAGTACTTC.

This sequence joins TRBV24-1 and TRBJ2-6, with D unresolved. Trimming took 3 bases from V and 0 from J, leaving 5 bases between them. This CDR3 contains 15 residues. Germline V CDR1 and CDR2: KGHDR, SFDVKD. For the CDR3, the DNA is TGTGCCACCAGTGATGCCGGCTCTGGGGCCAACGTCCTGACTTTC. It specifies CATSDAGSGANVLTF.

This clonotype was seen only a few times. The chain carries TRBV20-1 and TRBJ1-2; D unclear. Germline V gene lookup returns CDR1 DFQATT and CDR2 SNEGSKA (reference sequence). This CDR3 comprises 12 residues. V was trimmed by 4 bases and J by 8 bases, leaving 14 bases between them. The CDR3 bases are TGCAGTGCTACGGAGATCCCCTGGGGCTACACCTTC. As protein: CSATEIPWGYTF.